These T cell receptor beta chains were read from a single sample in a study of response to subunit inactivated influenza vaccine. TCRdb reprocessed the RT-PCR reads via MiXCR and lists one record per CDR3 protein. The sample includes about 520,000 distinct CDR3 sequences, about 7.2% of them seen just once. Sequenced material: PBMCs from blood, taken about 23 months after vaccination. All receptors come from a man aged 50 to 69 who received an inactivated influenza vaccine. The CDR3 runs from the conserved cysteine through the conserved F or W. The D gene is left open where the match is weak. Clone size appears in some rows only: once, few, many, or a class for an expanded clone.

J gene	clone size	V gene	D gene	CDR3 DNA	CDR3 protein
TRBJ1-1	-	TRBV5-1	TRBD1	TGCGCCAGCAGCACTGACAGGGGTATAACTGAAGCTTTCTTT	CASSTDRGITEAFF
TRBJ2-1	few	TRBV12-3/TRBV12-4	TRBD2	TGTGCCAGCAGCCCCGGACTAGCGGGAGGGTATGAGCAGTTCTTC	CASSPGLAGGYEQFF
TRBJ1-4	many	TRBV7-9	-	TGTGCCAGCAGCAGGAGCGCAACTAATGAAAAACTGTTTTTT	CASSRSATNEKLFF
TRBJ1-5	-	TRBV7-2	-	TGTGCCAGCAGCTTAGGGGAGAATGGGCAGCCCCAGCATTTT	CASSLGENGQPQHF
TRBJ2-7	-	TRBV5-1	-	TGCGCCAGCAGCTCCCAGGGGTCCACCTACGAGCAGTACTTC	CASSSQGSTYEQYF
TRBJ2-3	-	TRBV20-1	-	TGCAGTGCTAGACATCTATCTAGCACAGATACGCAGTATTTT	CSARHLSSTDTQYF
TRBJ2-2	few	TRBV9	-	TGTGCCAGCAGCGTTTATACAGGGTGGACCGGGGAGCTGTTTTTT	CASSVYTGWTGELFF
TRBJ2-1	-	TRBV20-1	TRBD2	TGCAGTGCTAGGGCCTCGGGGACTAGCGGGTACAATGAGCAGTTCTTC	CSARASGTSGYNEQFF
TRBJ2-4	-	TRBV4-1	-	TGCGCCAGCAGCCAAGATCATGGCCCTGGGGGCATTCAGTACTTC	CASSQDHGPGGIQYF
TRBJ2-6	few	TRBV20-1	-	TGCAGTGCCTGGACTTCCTCTGGGGCCAACGTCCTGACTTTC	CSAWTSSGANVLTF
TRBJ2-1	few	TRBV25-1	-	TGTGCCAGCAGTGAATTTTTCAATGAGCAGTTCTTC	CASSEFFNEQFF
TRBJ2-3	-	TRBV2	-	TGTGCCAGCAGTGAAGCGCTTCAGGGATCTCGCACAGATACGCAGTATTTT	CASSEALQGSRTDTQYF
TRBJ1-5	many	TRBV6-2/TRBV6-3	TRBD1	TGTGCCAGCAGTTACTCGGGACAGGGAAATCAGCCCCAGCATTTT	CASSYSGQGNQPQHF
TRBJ2-1	-	TRBV7-9	-	TGTGCCAGCAGCTTAGCGGGGACATTTGGGAATGAGCAGTTCTTC	CASSLAGTFGNEQFF
TRBJ1-2	many	TRBV20-1	-	TGCAGTGCTAGTCTTGAGTATGGCTACACCTTC	CSASLEYGYTF
TRBJ2-1	few	TRBV12-3/TRBV12-4	TRBD2	TGTGCCAGCAGTTTAGGGACTAGCGGAATGAGCTCCTACAATGAGCAGTTCTTC	CASSLGTSGMSSYNEQFF
TRBJ2-1	-	TRBV12-3/TRBV12-4	-	TGTGCCAGCAGCTTTAAAGGGGACCCACCCTACAATGAGCAGTTCTTC	CASSFKGDPPYNEQFF
TRBJ2-1	few	TRBV28	TRBD1	TGTGCCAGCAGTCGAGGGACAGGGGGATTCAATGAGCAGTTCTTC	CASSRGTGGFNEQFF
TRBJ1-5	-	TRBV10-3	-	TGTGCCATCAGTGAGGGGGGGGCGGGAAGCAATCAGCCCCAGCATTTT	CAISEGGAGSNQPQHF
TRBJ2-7	many	TRBV5-4	TRBD1	TGTGCCAGCAGCTTGGAGGGGGCCCGCTCCTACGAGCAGTACTTC	CASSLEGARSYEQYF
TRBJ1-5	many	TRBV28	-	TGTGCCAGCATCGGGGGTGGCTTGTCCCAGCATTTT	CASIGGGLSQHF
TRBJ2-7	many	TRBV9	TRBD2	TGTGCCAGCAGCACCGGGACTAGCGGGTTAAATGCCTACGAGCAGTACTTC	CASSTGTSGLNAYEQYF
TRBJ2-1	-	TRBV7-2	-	TGTGCCAGCAGCTTAGCGGACAGGACTATCTACAATGAGCAGTTCTTC	CASSLADRTIYNEQFF
TRBJ2-1	few	TRBV3-1	-	TGTGCCAGCAGTCCGTCGGGCCCGTCGGCATCCTACAATGAGCAGTTCTTC	CASSPSGPSASYNEQFF
TRBJ1-2	many	TRBV7-2	TRBD1	TGTGCCAGCAGTACCGGGACAGTCAATCTCCCCTACTTC	CASSTGTVNLPYF
TRBJ1-2	many	TRBV12-3/TRBV12-4	-	TGTGCCAGCAGTGTGGCCCAGTATGGCTACACCTTC	CASSVAQYGYTF
TRBJ1-6	-	TRBV6-5	TRBD1	TGTGCCAGCAGTTATAGACAGGGGAGTTTAACTCATTCACCCCTCCACTTT	CASSYRQGSLTHSPLHF
TRBJ2-1	-	TRBV20-1	TRBD2	TGCAGTGCTAGTTCCAGCGGGAGCCACAATGAGCAGTTCTTC	CSASSSGSHNEQFF
TRBJ2-2	few	TRBV5-5	-	TGTGCCAGCAGTCTCGGGCAGGGGACTTCGAACACCGGGGAGCTGTTTTTT	CASSLGQGTSNTGELFF
TRBJ1-1	-	TRBV24-1	-	TGTGCCACCAGTGCATTTGGTGAAGCTTTCTTT	CATSAFGEAFF
TRBJ2-5	-	TRBV2	-	TGTGCCAGCAGTTTCCAGGGCCCGACCCAAGTGGCCCAGTACTTC	CASSFQGPTQVAQYF
TRBJ1-4	few	TRBV6-2/TRBV6-3	-	TGTGCCAGCAGTCCTGCTCGAGGTGAAAAACTGTTTTTT	CASSPARGEKLFF
TRBJ2-3	-	TRBV7-9	-	TGTGCCAGCAGCCGGGGCAGGGACCGCACAGATACGCAGTATTTT	CASSRGRDRTDTQYF
TRBJ1-2	many	TRBV12-3/TRBV12-4	-	TGTGCCAGCAGTTTTAGGCCTCCCACTGGCTACACCTTC	CASSFRPPTGYTF
TRBJ2-7	many	TRBV6-2/TRBV6-3	-	TGTGCCAGCACCAACGGGGGGCATGAGCAGTACTTC	CASTNGGHEQYF
TRBJ2-3	-	TRBV27	-	TGTGCCAGCACCCAATATGCGAACACAGATACGCAGTATTTT	CASTQYANTDTQYF
TRBJ2-1	-	TRBV11-2	-	TGTGCCAGCAGCATGCATCAAGGGTTCAACAATGCCAATGAGCAGTTCTTC	CASSMHQGFNNANEQFF
TRBJ2-2	few	TRBV5-1	TRBD2	TGCGCCAGCAGCTTGTTCTTCCAGCGGGATAACACCGGGGAGCTGTTTTTT	CASSLFFQRDNTGELFF
TRBJ2-5	few	TRBV9	-	TGTGCCAGCAGCGTATGGGGGGGCAGTTCGGAGACCCAGTACTTC	CASSVWGGSSETQYF
TRBJ2-7	-	TRBV11-1	-	TGTGCCAGCAGCTTAGACAGGGTCCCCTCCTACGAGCAGTACTTC	CASSLDRVPSYEQYF
TRBJ2-3	-	TRBV7-2	TRBD2	TGTGCCAGCAGCTCCCAAAGCGGGAGGCCCACAGATACGCAGTATTTT	CASSSQSGRPTDTQYF
TRBJ2-3	-	TRBV11-2	-	TGTGCCAGCAGCACCCTCCCATTACGGGGGTACACAGATACGCAGTATTTT	CASSTLPLRGYTDTQYF
TRBJ2-7	many	TRBV6-5	TRBD1	TGTGCCAGCAGTTACGGACAGGGGGCCTACGAGCAGTACTTC	CASSYGQGAYEQYF
TRBJ2-3	-	TRBV30	TRBD2	TGTGCCTACGCGGGGGGCTCTACAGATACGCAGTATTTT	CAYAGGSTDTQYF
TRBJ2-5	few	TRBV29-1	-	TGCAGCGTCCAAGATTACCGACAGCTACAAGAGACCCAGTACTTC	CSVQDYRQLQETQYF
TRBJ2-5	many	TRBV5-6	TRBD2	TGTGCCAGCAGCTTTAGCGGGAGGTGGGAGACCCAGTACTTC	CASSFSGRWETQYF
TRBJ1-2	many	TRBV4-3	-	TGCGCCAGCAGCCAAGACGACAGAGCTAACTATGGCTACACCTTC	CASSQDDRANYGYTF
TRBJ1-4	-	TRBV4-2	TRBD1	TGTGCCAGCAGCCAGGCCTTTGGACAGGGGGAAGAAAAACTGTTTTTT	CASSQAFGQGEEKLFF
TRBJ2-1	-	TRBV6-2/TRBV6-3	-	TGTGCCAGCTGCGAACAGGGATCCTACAATGAGCAGTTCTTC	CASCEQGSYNEQFF
TRBJ2-7	many	TRBV5-8	-	TGTGCCAGCAGCCAAACGGGGGTCCTTCGCCACGAGCAGTACTTC	CASSQTGVLRHEQYF
TRBJ1-1	-	TRBV7-2	-	TGTGCCAGCAATTCACAAGGACAGTTGAACACTGAAGCTTTCTTT	CASNSQGQLNTEAFF
TRBJ2-4	few	TRBV6-2/TRBV6-3	-	TGTGCCAGCAGGGGAATGCTAGCCAAAAACATTCAGTACTTC	CASRGMLAKNIQYF
TRBJ2-1	few	TRBV5-1	TRBD1	TGCGCCAGCAGGGTTGGGACAGGGGGGTTCAATGAGCAGTTCTTC	CASRVGTGGFNEQFF